These T cell receptor beta chains were read from a single sample in a study of control samples from healthy donors and cancer patients. Repertoires were generated with immunoSEQ multiplex PCR, while TCRdb's copy carries only in-frame clones and drops some. Of about 98,000 clones in the sample, roughly four fifths were seen once. The sample consisted of blood. The source is a man aged 55 to 70 in good health. The CDR3 runs from the conserved cysteine through the conserved F or W. D genes are given only for firm matches. A row's size may be missing; if present it is once, few, many or a size class.

TRBD1	-	TRBV10-3	TRBJ1-2	TGTGCCATCAGTGACGGAATGGCGGGACAGGACTATGGCTACACCTTC	CAISDGMAGQDYGYTF
-	-	TRBV5-4	TRBJ2-2	TGTGCCAGCAGCTGGGGGGCAGGCGGGGAGCTGTTTTTT	CASSWGAGGELFF
-	once	TRBV21-1	TRBJ2-5	TGTGCCAGCAGCAAAGGGATATGGGTTCCGCGGCTAGCGGTACTCCTCCAAGAGACCCAGTACTTC	CASSKGIWVPRLAVLLQETQYF
-	-	TRBV3-1/TRBV3-2	TRBJ1-5	TGTGCCAGCAGTCGTGGGGGGCTGGGAGGTCAGCCCCAGCATTTT	CASSRGGLGGQPQHF
-	-	TRBV19	TRBJ1-2	TGTGCCAGTAGTTGGGGCCAGGACTACAATGGCTACACCTTC	CASSWGQDYNGYTF
-	-	TRBV27	TRBJ2-2	TGTGCCAGCAGTTCCCTCGGGCTAGGAGATAACACCGGGGAGCTGTTTTTT	CASSSLGLGDNTGELFF
-	-	TRBV4-1	TRBJ2-7	TGCGCCAGCAGCCACGGGGAATTGTACGAGCAGTACTTC	CASSHGELYEQYF
-	-	TRBV6-5	TRBJ2-7	TGTGCCAGCACTTCCCTCTACGAGCAGTACTTC	CASTSLYEQYF
-	-	TRBV19	TRBJ1-6	TGTGCCAGTACTATGGACAGTGTATATTCACCCCTCCACTTT	CASTMDSVYSPLHF
-	-	TRBV3-1/TRBV3-2	TRBJ2-7	TGTGCCAGCGGGGCAGGGAGCTACGAGCAGTACTTC	CASGAGSYEQYF
TRBD1	-	TRBV5-1	TRBJ2-1	TGCGCCAGCAGCCCACGTACCGGGACAGGGGGTAGCAATGAGCAGTTCTTC	CASSPRTGTGGSNEQFF
-	-	TRBV21-1	TRBJ1-2	TGTGCCAGCAGCCCTACCCGACAGGGCCTTGGGGGCTCAAACTATGGCTACACCTTC	CASSPTRQGLGGSNYGYTF
-	-	TRBV19	TRBJ1-6	TGTGCCAGTAGTCTTGGGGACGTTAATTCACCCCTCCACTTT	CASSLGDVNSPLHF
TRBD1	-	TRBV5-1	TRBJ1-1	TGCGCCAGCAGCTCTACACAGGGGGCGCGTACTGAAGCTTTCTTT	CASSSTQGARTEAFF
-	-	TRBV5-6	TRBJ1-2	TGTGCCAGCACCCTTTTGGCTCTACGTGGCTACACCTTC	CASTLLALRGYTF
-	once	TRBV19	TRBJ1-4	TGTGCCAGTAGTATTACGGCAACTAATGAAAAACTGTTTTTT	CASSITATNEKLFF
TRBD2	-	TRBV18	TRBJ2-7	TGTGCCAGCTCCCCCGGGACTAGCGCGTCACTCTCCTACGAGCAGTACTTC	CASSPGTSASLSYEQYF
-	-	TRBV5-6	TRBJ2-5	TGTGCCAGCAGACCGCAGTCTCCGCCCAGGATGTACTTC	CASRPQSPPRMYF
-	once	TRBV30	TRBJ2-5	TGTGCCTGGAGTGGACAGGGTAAGGGAGGAGAGACCCAGTACTTC	CAWSGQGKGGETQYF
-	-	TRBV3-1/TRBV3-2	TRBJ1-4	TGTGCCAGCAGCCCCCTTGAGTCAGTGCGTAATGAAAAACTGTTTTTT	CASSPLESVRNEKLFF
TRBD1	-	TRBV5-1	TRBJ1-6	TGCGCCAGCAGCTTGGCAGGACAGGGGTCACCCCTCCACTTT	CASSLAGQGSPLHF
-	-	TRBV19	TRBJ1-1	TGTGCCAGTAGCTGGGACGCCAAGAACACTGAAGCTTTCTTT	CASSWDAKNTEAFF
-	-	TRBV5-1	TRBJ2-7	TGCGCCAGCAGCTTGGGGGCCTCCACCTACGAGCAGTACTTC	CASSLGASTYEQYF
TRBD1	-	TRBV5-6	TRBJ2-7	TGTGCCAGCAGCCGACAGGGTTACGAGCAGTACTTC	CASSRQGYEQYF
-	-	TRBV11-3	TRBJ2-3	TGTGCCAGCAGCTTAGGTAGGACCTACACAGATACGCAGTATTTT	CASSLGRTYTDTQYF
TRBD2	-	TRBV5-1	TRBJ2-1	TGCGCCAGCAGCTTGTCGCTAGCGGCCATGGATGAGCAGTTCTTC	CASSLSLAAMDEQFF
TRBD1	-	TRBV28	TRBJ1-5	TGTGCCAGCAGTTTACTAACAGGGGGGACTCAGCCCCAGCATTTT	CASSLLTGGTQPQHF
-	-	TRBV4-1	TRBJ2-1	TGCGCCAGCAGCCACAACAGCGGAGGGTATGAGCAGTTCTTC	CASSHNSGGYEQFF
TRBD1	-	TRBV29-1	TRBJ2-1	TGCAGCGTCGACAGGGGAGACGAATTCTTC	CSVDRGDEFF
-	-	TRBV4-2	TRBJ2-5	TGTGCCAGCAGCCAGGTGCACTCTGCGGAGACCCAGTACTTC	CASSQVHSAETQYF